Following are 12 T cell receptor beta chains from one sample sequenced in a study of T cell clusters in autoimmune cytopenias. Each sample's input was 250 ng genomic DNA, some 40,000 genome equivalents. TRB was amplified by touch-down multiplex PCR, primer pools A and B combined. TCRdb re-called the multiplex PCR reads; one entry per CDR3 protein, DNA not given. This listing includes 5,500 to 8,500 distinct CDR3 sequences. The sequenced material came from peripheral blood. All receptors come from a human donor with an autoimmune cytopenia or autoimmune hepatitis (not recorded which).

This rearrangement joins TRBV6-1 to TRBJ2-7; TCRdb's D gene call, TRBD1, goes unchecked for lack of DNA. Germline V CDR1 and CDR2: MNHNS, SASEGT. The CDR3 sequence is 15 residues long. The CDR3 region is CAIREPGWGMDEQYF.

This clonotype is deemed medium-sized (0.01 to 0.1%) by its frequency. The CDR3 reads CSLWNRGRHNEQFF. This rearrangement joins TRBV29-1 to TRBJ2-1; TCRdb indicates TRBD1, and absent DNA this call remains unverified. Germline V CDR1 and CDR2: SQVTM, ANQGSEA. CDR3 length: 14 residues.

The chain recombines TRBV12-3 or TRBV12-4 with TRBJ2-1; with no DNA, the TCRdb D assignment of TRBD1 cannot be verified. CDR3 length: 15 amino acids. CDR3 amino acids: CASSGGGTVYNEQFF.

This sequence joins TRBV6-6 and TRBJ2-7; TCRdb indicates TRBD1, and absent DNA this call remains unverified. Germline lookup yields CDR1 MNHNY and CDR2 SVGAGI (reference sequence). There are 14 residues in the CDR3. CDR3 protein: CASSPSDTSYEQYF.

Measured by frequency, this clonotype is medium-sized. The rearrangement joins TRBV5-4 to TRBJ2-5; TCRdb outputs TRBD2, but without DNA this stays unchecked. The germline V gene encodes CDR1 SGHNT and CDR2 YYREEE (reference sequence). The length of the CDR3 is 15 residues. The CDR3 loop reads CASSLAGGVGETQYF.

The chain uses TRBV30 and TRBJ2-7; the TRBD2 assignment by TCRdb is unverifiable without DNA. This CDR3 is 14 amino acids long. Germline assignment: CDR1 GTSNPN and CDR2 SVGIG (reference sequence). The CDR3: CAWAPLAGLYEQYF.

The J gene is TRBJ2-3, the V gene TRBV15; TCRdb gives TRBD2 as the D gene, but with no DNA this cannot be confirmed. CDR3 length: 17 residues. CDR1 LNHNV and CDR2 YYDKDF come from the germline V gene (reference sequence). CDR3 residues: CATSRIGTSGSTDTQYF.

The rearrangement links TRBV5-5 to TRBJ1-5; TCRdb designates TRBD1, a call that cannot be tested without DNA. Germline values: CDR1 SGHKS, CDR2 YYEKEE (reference sequence). The CDR3 is made up of 14 amino acids. The CDR3 region is CASSPFEGNQPQHF.

The chain has TRBV5-4 and TRBJ2-2; TCRdb's assignment of TRBD1 cannot be checked, as there is no DNA. The CDR3 is 16 residues long. Germline V gene data show CDR1 as SGHNT and CDR2 as YYREEE (reference sequence). Here the CDR3 reads CASSTDGGISTGELFF.

The chain recombines TRBV6-5 with TRBJ1-4; TCRdb's D call, TRBD1, is unchecked because there is no DNA. Germline V gene lookup returns CDR1 MNHEY and CDR2 SVGAGI. The CDR3 totals 16 residues. This CDR3 reads CASRPSRRRPNEKLFF.

Considering frequency, this clonotype is medium-sized. This chain connects TRBV7-9 to TRBJ2-1; TCRdb lists TRBD1, though no DNA is available to test this call. The length of the CDR3 is 15 residues. Germline assignment: CDR1 SEHNR and CDR2 FQNEAQ (reference sequence). The CDR3 here is CASSPGGGPYNEQFF. Full variable domain (remainder filled in from reference TRBV7-9 and TRBJ2-1): DTGVSQNPRHKITKRGQNVTFRCDPISEHNRLYWYRQTLGQGPEFLTYFQNEAQLEKSRLLSDRFSAERPKGSFSTLEIQRTEQGDSAMYLCASSPGGGPYNEQFFGPGTRLTVL.

This clonotype is medium-sized (0.01 to 0.1%) by frequency. This chain connects TRBV30 to TRBJ1-6. The CDR3 has 13 amino acids. Germline V gene lookup returns CDR1 GTSNPN and CDR2 SVGIG (reference sequence). This CDR3 is CAWSVLGNSPLHF.